This T cell receptor beta chain derives from a study of blood T cell repertoires in COVID-19. CDR3 size: 15 residues. CDR1 and CDR2 from the germline V gene are SSHAT and FNYEAQ (reference sequence). Worth noting for this clone: Its ends do not fully match the called genes, so a read error is possible.

Assay: immunoSEQ multiplex PCR; the TCRdb copy retains only in-frame clones and omits some. The table shows around 89,000 clones, with 55% to 75% occurring only once. The chain employs TRBV7-7 and TRBJ2-3, with 10 bases that match TRBD2. The receptor was derived from an elderly woman with acute or convalescent COVID-19. Sequenced: peripheral blood. In nucleotides, the CDR3 is TGTGCTAGCAGCATACTAGCGGGGCCCTCAGATACGCAGTATTTT. Its protein is CASSILAGPSDTQYF.